This T cell receptor (beta chain) was recorded in a study of early T cells in non-severe SARS-CoV-2 infection. Notes on the study in general: VDJdb matching, biased toward anti-spike CD8 responses, missed private and CD4 specificities.

Trimming removed 0 bases at V and 5 bases at J, with 19 bases between. The V gene's germline CDR1 is MNHEY and CDR2 SMNVEV (reference sequence). This CDR3 has 17 amino acids. This clonotype came up a few times. Its antigen is currently unknown. TCRdb reprocessed the 5' RACE reads via MiXCR and lists one record per CDR3 protein. The sample has 70,000 to 95,000 distinct CDR3 sequences, about 11% seen once. The chain combines TRBV27 with TRBJ1-2; tentative D call: TRBD1 (5 bases). Material for sequencing was whole blood. The clonotype comes from an adult who was a healthcare worker with PCR-confirmed SARS-CoV-2 infection or an uninfected control (not recorded which). CDR3 bases: TGTGCCAGCAGTTTATCCCCAGCCTTCAGGGTCGGATATGGCTACACCTTC. Amino acids: CASSLSPAFRVGYGYTF.